Sequencing of this T cell receptor beta chain was carried out in a study of Ad26.COV2.S vaccination and SARS-CoV-2 variants (dated by TCRdb to the early 2020s). Study-level background: TCRbeta repertoire sequencing served as the tool for gauging how specific and how broad the SARS-CoV-2-reactive T cell receptors were following Ad26.COV2.S vaccination. A total of around 32 samples were included in the TCR-sequenced set, comprising around 20 Ad26.COV2.S vaccine recipients, 5 placebo recipients and 8 SARS-CoV-2 convalescent individuals.

Overall study results and their limits: Spike-specific TCR breadth was higher in Ad26.COV2.S recipients than in placebo recipients (P = 0.0014). Non-spike TCR breadth was comparable between vaccine and placebo recipients, consistent with the vaccine containing only spike. After vaccination, spike-specific CD8+ and CD4+ T cell responses were reported to show substantial breadth. It was noted by the authors that total T cell responses may have been underestimated by the TCR breadth and depth analyses.

TCRbeta CDR3 regions were sequenced with the immunoSEQ Assay. After extraction, genomic DNA underwent amplification by bias-controlled multiplex PCR, followed by high-throughput sequencing. The study's processing was this. To quantify the absolute abundance of every unique TCRbeta CDR3 region, sequences were collapsed and filtered. T cell fraction was estimated by normalization of TCRbeta template counts to usable DNA, with usable DNA being measured through amplification of reference genes present in all nucleated cells. Repertoire TCRs were annotated as SARS-CoV-2-specific when V gene, CDR3 amino acid sequence and J gene were exactly matched to a known reactive TCR set. The reference SARS-CoV-2 TCR set came from MIRA and was filtered for enrichment in COVID-19-positive ImmuneCODE repertoires, removing public or cross-reactive TCRs. Using the MIRA antigens, annotated TCRs were further analysed by specific ORF or by position within an ORF. Breadth was defined as annotated unique rearrangements over total unique productive rearrangements; depth was the summed frequency of those rearrangements. Two-sided Wilcoxon rank-sum tests were applied when comparing TCR breadth between groups. Held by TCRdb, this immuneACCESS table contains in-frame sequences only and omits some clones. Under half of the omission traces to an unresolved V gene where checked; the cause of the rest is unknown. That table gives V, J and clone size, and the DNA gave D and trimming. Here the sample has 40,000 to 55,000 clones; approximately 80% occur a single time. The top ten clonotypes cover approximately 44% of the sample.

Looking up the germline V gene yields CDR1 SNHLY and CDR2 FYNNEI. Between the V and J ends, shortened by 6 bases and 3 bases respectively, the junction contains 12 bases. The cysteine opens and the phenylalanine closes a CDR3 of 14 amino acids. Only CDR3 DNA remains: 42 bases, in frame from the first base. Taken with the paper, the label for time point translates to: individuals recovered from natural SARS-CoV-2 infection. This clone is termed medium-sized (0.01 to 0.1%). No antigen is known for it. Per-base quality was not reported, and no clone a single base away is much larger than it. The sequencing used peripheral blood, collected after recovery from COVID-19. This sequence was found in a human donor who had recovered from COVID-19. The rearrangement joined TRBV2 to TRBJ1-5; TRBD1 might be the D gene, on 6 matching bases. CDR3 protein: CASRLQGANQPQHF. Here is the DNA: TGTGCCAGCAGATTACAGGGTGCCAATCAGCCCCAGCATTTT.